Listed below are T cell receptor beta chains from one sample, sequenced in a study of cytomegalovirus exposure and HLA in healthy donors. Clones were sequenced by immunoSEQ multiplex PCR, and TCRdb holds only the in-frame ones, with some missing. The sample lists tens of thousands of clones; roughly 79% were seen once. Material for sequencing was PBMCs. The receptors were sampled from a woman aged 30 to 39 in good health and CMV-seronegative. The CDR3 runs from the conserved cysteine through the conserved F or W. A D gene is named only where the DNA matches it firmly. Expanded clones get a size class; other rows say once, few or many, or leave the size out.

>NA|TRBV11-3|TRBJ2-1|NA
CASSARTSSGYNEQFF
TGTGCCAGCAGCGCGCGGACATCCTCCGGATACAATGAGCAGTTCTTC
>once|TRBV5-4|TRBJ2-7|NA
CASSAGLGDDEQYF
TGTGCCAGCAGCGCGGGACTTGGCGACGACGAGCAGTACTTC
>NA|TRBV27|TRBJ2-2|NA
CASSLSAGELFF
TGTGCCAGCAGTTTATCCGCCGGGGAGCTGTTTTTT
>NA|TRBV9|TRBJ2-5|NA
CASSAGGLPQETQYF
TGTGCCAGCAGCGCGGGCGGACTTCCACAAGAGACCCAGTACTTC
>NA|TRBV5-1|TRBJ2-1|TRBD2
CASRWTSGMYNEQFF
TGCGCCAGCAGGTGGACTAGCGGGATGTACAATGAGCAGTTCTTC
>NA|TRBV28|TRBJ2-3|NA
CASRTASTDTQYF
TGTGCCAGCAGGACAGCTAGCACAGATACGCAGTATTTT
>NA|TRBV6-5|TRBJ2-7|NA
CASSERSGWDEQYF
TGTGCCAGCAGTGAAAGGTCAGGATGGGACGAGCAGTACTTC
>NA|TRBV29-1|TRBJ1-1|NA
CSVEQGLNTEAFF
TGCAGCGTTGAACAGGGCCTGAACACTGAAGCTTTCTTT
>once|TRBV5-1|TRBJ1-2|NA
CASSLGERGSTYGYTF
TGCGCCAGCAGCTTGGGGGAAAGGGGGTCCACCTATGGCTACACCTTC
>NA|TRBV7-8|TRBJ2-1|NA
CASSLMGRSSYNEQFF
TGTGCCAGCAGCTTAATGGGGAGGAGCTCCTACAATGAGCAGTTCTTC
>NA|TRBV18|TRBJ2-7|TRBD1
CASSPGTGREQYF
TGTGCCAGCTCACCAGGGACAGGGCGAGAGCAGTACTTC
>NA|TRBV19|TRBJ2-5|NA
CASSSQGSGETQYF
TGTGCCAGTAGTAGTCAGGGGTCTGGAGAGACCCAGTACTTC
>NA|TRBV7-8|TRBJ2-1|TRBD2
CASSLIAGSYNEQFF
TGTGCCAGCAGCTTGATAGCGGGAAGCTACAATGAGCAGTTCTTC
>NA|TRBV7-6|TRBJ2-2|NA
CASFAITSGAGELFF
TGTGCCAGCTTCGCAATAACTAGTGGCGCCGGGGAGCTGTTTTTT
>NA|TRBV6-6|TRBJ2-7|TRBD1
CASSYLGTGEDEQYF
TGTGCCAGCAGTTACCTAGGGACAGGGGAGGACGAGCAGTACTTC
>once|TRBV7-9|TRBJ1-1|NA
CASSLEGPTEAFF
TGTGCCAGCAGCTTAGAGGGGCCCACTGAAGCTTTCTTT
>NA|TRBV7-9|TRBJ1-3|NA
CASSLAPRGAAGNTIYF
TGTGCCAGCAGCTTAGCCCCCCGGGGGGCCGCCGGAAACACCATATATTTT
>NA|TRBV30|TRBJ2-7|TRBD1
CAWSPGQGPGEQYF
TGTGCCTGGAGTCCCGGACAGGGACCGGGCGAGCAGTACTTC
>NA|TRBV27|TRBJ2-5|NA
CASSLVAGVETQYF
TGTGCCAGCAGTTTAGTTGCAGGGGTGGAGACCCAGTACTTC
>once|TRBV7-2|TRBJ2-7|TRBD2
CASSWAPGLAYEQYF
TGTGCCAGCAGCTGGGCCCCCGGACTAGCTTACGAGCAGTACTTC
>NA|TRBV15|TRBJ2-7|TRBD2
CATSHPSGVTSYEQYF
TGTGCCACCAGCCACCCTAGCGGGGTCACCTCCTACGAGCAGTACTTC
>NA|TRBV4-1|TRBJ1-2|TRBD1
CASSPGFEGQYYGYTF
TGCGCCAGCAGCCCTGGATTTGAGGGACAGTATTATGGCTACACCTTC
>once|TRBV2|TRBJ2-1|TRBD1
CASSGTGSSYNEQFF
TGTGCCAGCAGTGGGACAGGGAGCTCCTACAATGAGCAGTTCTTC
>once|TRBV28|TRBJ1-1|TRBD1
CASSLRTGGTEAFF
TGTGCCAGCAGTCTCCGGACAGGTGGCACTGAAGCTTTCTTT
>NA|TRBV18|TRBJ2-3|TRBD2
CASSPKGASGGDTQYF
TGTGCCAGCTCACCCAAGGGCGCTAGCGGGGGAGATACGCAGTATTTT
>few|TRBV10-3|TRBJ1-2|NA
CAISGERGGGYTF
TGTGCCATCAGTGGTGAAAGGGGTGGAGGCTACACCTTC
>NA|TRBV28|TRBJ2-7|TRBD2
CASSPRGTSGSSYEQYF
TGTGCCAGCAGTCCCCGTGGGACTAGCGGAAGCTCCTACGAGCAGTACTTC